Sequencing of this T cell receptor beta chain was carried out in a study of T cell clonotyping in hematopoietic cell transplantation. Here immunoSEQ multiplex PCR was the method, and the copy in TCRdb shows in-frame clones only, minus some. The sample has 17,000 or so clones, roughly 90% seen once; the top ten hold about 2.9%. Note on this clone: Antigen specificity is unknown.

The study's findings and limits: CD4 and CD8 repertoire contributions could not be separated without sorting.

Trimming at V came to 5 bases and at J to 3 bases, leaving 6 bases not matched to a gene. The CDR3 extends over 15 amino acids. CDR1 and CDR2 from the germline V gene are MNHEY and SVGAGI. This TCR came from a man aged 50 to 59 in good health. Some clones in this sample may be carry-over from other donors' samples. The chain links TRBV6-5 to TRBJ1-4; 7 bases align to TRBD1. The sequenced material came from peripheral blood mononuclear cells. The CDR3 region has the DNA TGTGCCAGCAGTCGGGGGACAGTGCCTAATGAAAAACTGTTTTTT. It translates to CASSRGTVPNEKLFF.